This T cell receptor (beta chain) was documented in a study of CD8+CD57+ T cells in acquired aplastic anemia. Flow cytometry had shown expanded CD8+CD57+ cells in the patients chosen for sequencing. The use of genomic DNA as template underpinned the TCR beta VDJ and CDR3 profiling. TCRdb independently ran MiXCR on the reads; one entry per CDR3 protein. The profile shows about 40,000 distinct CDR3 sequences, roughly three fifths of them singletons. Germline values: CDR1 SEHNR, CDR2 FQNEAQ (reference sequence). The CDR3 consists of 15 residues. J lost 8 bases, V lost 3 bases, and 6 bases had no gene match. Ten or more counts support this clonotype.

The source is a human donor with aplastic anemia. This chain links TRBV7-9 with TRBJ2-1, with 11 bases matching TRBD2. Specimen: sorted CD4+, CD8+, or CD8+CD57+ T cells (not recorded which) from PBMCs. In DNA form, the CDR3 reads TGTGCCAGCAGCTTCTTAGCGGGGGGGCCGGATGAGCAGTTCTTC. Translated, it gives CASSFLAGGPDEQFF. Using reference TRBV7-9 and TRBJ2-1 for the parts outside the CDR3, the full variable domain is DTGVSQNPRHKITKRGQNVTFRCDPISEHNRLYWYRQTLGQGPEFLTYFQNEAQLEKSRLLSDRFSAERPKGSFSTLEIQRTEQGDSAMYLCASSFLAGGPDEQFFGPGTRLTVL.